Presented here are 29 T cell receptor beta chains from one specimen sequenced in a study of regulatory T cells in long-lasting Graves disease. Regarding time point: newly diagnosed GD, antithyroid drugs for less than 3 months. The TCR library was made from RNA that had been extracted from PBMCs in TRIzol. Construction of TCR beta libraries relied on iRepertoire HTBI primers and on Arm-PCR targeting CDR3 regions. TCRdb re-called the multiplex PCR reads with MiXCR, one entry per CDR3 protein. Found here are hundreds of thousands of distinct CDR3 sequences, approximately 12% of them singletons; the top ten hold under 10%. The data were also submitted as part of a second study, on T cells in Graves' hyperthyroidism and ophthalmopathy.

The source was peripheral blood mononuclear cells (PBMCs), collected at new diagnosis, from a patient treated with antithyroid drugs. The origin of the receptors is a man aged 25 to 40 with Graves disease.

This clonotype was seen ten or more times. This chain connects TRBV29-1 to TRBJ2-3, with 7 positions matching TRBD1. The CDR3 covers 16 residues. The germline CDR1 and CDR2 sequences are SQVTM and ANQGSEA. Trimming took 0 bases from V and 0 from J; bases not matched to a gene: 6. The CDR3 DNA is TGCAGCGTTGAAGAGGGGACAGAAGGGAGCACAGATACGCAGTATTTT. Amino acids: CSVEEGTEGSTDTQYF.

This clonotype was found many times. This sequence joins TRBV30 and TRBJ2-2; a weak D match, TRBD2 (5 bases). The germline V gene encodes CDR1 GTSNPN and CDR2 SVGIG (reference sequence). The CDR3 is 13 residues long. V lost 5 bases, J lost 4 bases, and 11 bases lay in between. In DNA, the CDR3 is TGTGCCTGGCTCTACGAGGGCACCGGGGAGCTGTTTTTT. It encodes CAWLYEGTGELFF.

This clonotype was seen only a few times. J is TRBJ2-7 and V is TRBV20-1, with 11 bases fitting TRBD2. The CDR3 is 15 residues long. The junction had 8 bases not matched to a gene; V was cut back by 4 bases and J by 3 bases. CDR1 DFQATT and CDR2 SNEGSKA come from the germline V gene (reference sequence). The CDR3 is CSANLLAGVLYEQYF. CDR3 DNA: TGCAGTGCTAACCTACTAGCGGGAGTCCTCTACGAGCAGTACTTC.

V usage is TRBV3-1 and J usage is TRBJ2-1; D is unclear. Germline V gives CDR1 LGHDT, CDR2 YNNKEL (reference sequence). V lost 0 bases to trimming and J lost 9 bases, with 9 bases between them. The CDR3 loop spans 13 amino acids. CDR3 amino acids: CASSQDPAGEQFF. The CDR3, as DNA: TGTGCCAGCAGCCAAGACCCAGCAGGTGAGCAGTTCTTC.

The chain uses TRBV27 and TRBJ2-6; 8 bases agree with TRBD1. This CDR3 region has 18 residues. Germline loops: CDR1 MNHEY, CDR2 SMNVEV (reference sequence). Trimming removed 5 bases from V and 5 bases from J; junction bases left unmatched: 14. The DNA of the CDR3 is TGTGCCAGCAGTCAATCAGGGGGCGCGTTGACTAGGGCCAACGTCCTGACTTTC. Translating gives CASSQSGGALTRANVLTF.

The genes are TRBV6-4 and TRBJ1-1, with 7 bases that match TRBD1. The CDR3 length is 15 residues. V lost 5 bases to trimming and J lost 0 bases; unmatched junction nucleotides: 6. The germline V gene encodes CDR1 MRHNA and CDR2 SNTAGT. The CDR3 is CASSRGQIMNTEAFF. CDR3 nucleotide sequence: TGTGCCAGCAGTCGGGGACAGATCATGAACACTGAAGCTTTCTTT.

Comments on this clonotype: A read error may be the cause here, since a much bigger clone is one base away. The chain carries TRBV6-1 and TRBJ2-1; 11 bases map to TRBD2. Germline loops: CDR1 MNHNS, CDR2 SASEGT. J gave up 6 bases and V 5 bases, and 12 bases lay outside the gene matches. The CDR3 is 17 amino acids. The CDR3 DNA follows: TGTGCCAGCAGTAGATTACTAGCGGGAGAGGATGGCAATGAGCAGTTCTTC. It specifies CASSRLLAGEDGNEQFF.

This clonotype was observed a handful of times. This chain uses TRBV5-1 with TRBJ2-7, with D perhaps TRBD2 (6 bases). V was clipped by 5 bases and J by 7 bases, with 16 bases between them. The CDR3 is made up of 13 amino acids. CDR1 is SGHRS, CDR2 YFSETQ, per germline. Here the CDR3 DNA reads TGCGCCAGCAGGAACTGGGGGGATGAAGAGCAGTACTTC. Encoded protein: CASRNWGDEEQYF.

This clonotype appeared many times. V and J are TRBV7-9 and TRBJ2-1; 9 nucleotides line up with TRBD2. In germline, CDR1 is SEHNR, CDR2 FQNEAQ (reference sequence). The junction had 6 bases not matched to a gene; V was cut back by 1 base and J by 8 bases. The CDR3 spans 15 residues. The CDR3 coding sequence is TGTGCCAGCAGCTTAGGTAGCGGGAGTAGCGATGAGCAGTTCTTC. Amino acid sequence: CASSLGSGSSDEQFF.

This clonotype was detected many times. The V gene is TRBV6-2 or TRBV6-3, the J gene TRBJ2-7; 9 bases match TRBD2. The germline CDR1 and CDR2 sequences are MNHEY and SVGEGT. The trim removed 6 bases at V and 4 bases at J, leaving 4 bases unmatched. This CDR3 is built from 13 residues. CDR3: CASRVAGEYEQYF. The CDR3 DNA sequence: TGTGCCAGCAGGGTAGCGGGGGAATACGAGCAGTACTTC.

This clonotype has more than one count but fewer than ten. The chain recombines TRBV10-3 with TRBJ1-2, with TRBD1 matching over 7 bases. Trimming cost V 9 bases and J 4 bases; bases outside gene matches: 8. CDR1 is ENHRY, CDR2 SYGVKD, per germline. This CDR3 is 13 amino acids long. The CDR3 loop is CAIKDRPLYGYTF. CDR3 DNA sequence: TGTGCCATAAAGGACAGGCCCCTCTATGGCTACACCTTC.

This clonotype was recorded a few times. V gene TRBV4-1 combines with J gene TRBJ2-3, with D hard to call. V shed 1 base and J shed 5 bases, with 7 bases lying between them. Germline assignment: CDR1 MGHRA and CDR2 YSYEKL. The CDR3 length is 13 residues. The CDR3 loop reads CASSQGNGDTQYF. The CDR3 DNA sequence: TGCGCCAGCAGCCAAGGGAATGGAGATACGCAGTATTTT.

This clonotype was counted only a few times. The chain is built from TRBV24-1 and TRBJ2-7, with 11 nucleotides matching TRBD2. V was pared by 3 bases and J by 4 bases, with 4 bases of the junction left unmatched. The CDR3 has 15 amino acids. The germline V gene encodes CDR1 KGHDR and CDR2 SFDVKD. CDR3 sequence (DNA): TGTGCCACCAGTGATCCGGGGACTAGCGGATACGAGCAGTACTTC. Translation gives CATSDPGTSGYEQYF.

The rearrangement uses TRBV6-1 and TRBJ1-5, with D unresolved. V shed 6 bases and J shed 7 bases, with 10 bases lying between them. Germline V gives CDR1 MNHNS, CDR2 SASEGT. The CDR3 is 12 amino acids. The DNA of the CDR3 is TGTGCCAGCAGGGCAACGAGACAGCCCCAGCATTTT. This translates into CASRATRQPQHF.

This clonotype was counted many times. The chain employs TRBV18 and TRBJ2-1, with D maybe TRBD2 (6 bases). This CDR3 region has 15 residues. Trimming took 0 bases from V and 3 from J, leaving 9 bases between them. Germline V CDR1 and CDR2: KGHSH, LQKENI. The CDR3 DNA follows: TGTGCCAGCTCACCACCTAGCGGAAACTACAATGAGCAGTTCTTC. Translating gives CASSPPSGNYNEQFF.

This clonotype was observed many times. J is TRBJ2-1 and V is TRBV18; TRBD2 might be the D (6 bases). This CDR3 region has 14 residues. The germline V and J ends were trimmed by 6 bases and 12 bases, with 21 bases remaining between them. The V gene's germline CDR1 is KGHSH and CDR2 LQKENI. DNA of the CDR3: TGTGCCAGCTCGCTTAATCGGGACTCAGCGGGGCAGTTCTTC. It yields the protein CASSLNRDSAGQFF.

In its sample, this clonotype was seen a few times. The V call is TRBV20-1, the J call TRBJ2-2, with a weak D call TRBD2 (6 bases). The ends were cut back, 6 bases at V and 5 bases at J, with 13 bases in the middle. This CDR3 has 13 amino acids. Germline V lookup: CDR1 DFQATT, CDR2 SNEGSKA (reference sequence). Here the CDR3 reads CSAGGKYTGELFF. The CDR3 DNA sequence: TGCAGTGCCGGAGGGAAGTATACCGGGGAGCTGTTTTTT.

This clonotype has at least ten counts. The chain links TRBV2 to TRBJ1-3, with TRBD1 matching 8 bases. The CDR3 has 14 amino acids. Germline assignment: CDR1 SNHLY and CDR2 FYNNEI. J lost 2 bases, V lost 6 bases, and 3 bases had no gene match. Here the CDR3 reads CASRRDRTGNTIYF. CDR3 DNA sequence: TGTGCCAGCAGGCGGGACAGGACTGGAAACACCATATATTTT.

This clonotype was found many times. The V gene is TRBV15, the J gene TRBJ2-2; D not resolved. The CDR3 is 17 residues long. Trimming cost V 5 bases and J 7 bases, with 23 bases left between them. Germline CDR1 and CDR2: LNHNV and YYDKDF (reference sequence). The CDR3 here is CATSSRTNFYGGGELFF. The CDR3 nucleotides are TGTGCCACCAGCTCCCGTACCAACTTTTACGGCGGCGGGGAGCTGTTTTTT.

As for this clonotype: With only one base between it and a far larger clone, this is likely a read error. The chain is built from TRBV3-1 and TRBJ2-5; D tentatively fits TRBD1 or TRBD2 (5 bases each). V lost 2 bases and J lost 11, with 12 bases in between. The CDR3 covers 12 residues. Germline assignment: CDR1 LGHDT and CDR2 YNNKEL (reference sequence). CDR3 DNA: TGTGCCAGCAGCCAACAGGGAGCTGAGCAGTACTTC. This gives the protein CASSQQGAEQYF.

The genes are TRBV13 and TRBJ2-5, with TRBD2 matching 8 bases. CDR3 length equals 15 residues. The germline V gene has CDR1 PRHDT and CDR2 FYEKMQ (reference sequence). J lost 4 bases, V lost 5 bases, and 9 bases had no gene match. CDR3 sequence (DNA): TGTGCCAGCAGCCAGGCCTCGGGAGGGCCAGAGACCCAGTACTTC. Protein sequence: CASSQASGGPETQYF.

This clonotype was recorded a few times. The chain is built from TRBV30 and TRBJ2-1, with D possibly TRBD2 on 6 matching bases. The CDR3 is 13 residues long. Germline CDR1 is GTSNPN and CDR2 is SVGIG (reference sequence). The germline V and J ends were trimmed by 5 bases and 8 bases, with 16 bases remaining between them. The CDR3 nucleotides are TGTGCCTGGGTGCTCGGGAGTGGGTATGAGCAGTTCTTC. It codes for CAWVLGSGYEQFF.

The rearrangement links TRBV19 to TRBJ1-1; D not certain. CDR1 is LNHDA, CDR2 SQIVND, per germline (reference sequence). This CDR3 comprises 14 residues. The V end was cut by 8 bases, the J end by 0 bases, with 13 bases between. Written as DNA, the CDR3 is TGTGCCAGTCATTCCGCTTCCATGAACACTGAAGCTTTCTTT. Translated: CASHSASMNTEAFF.

The V gene is TRBV20-1, the J gene TRBJ2-5; TRBD2 matches at 10 bases. This CDR3 comprises 14 residues. Germline-derived CDR1 and CDR2 are DFQATT and SNEGSKA (reference sequence). Unmatched junction bases numbered 5, after V lost 2 bases and J lost 5 bases. The CDR3: CSARSSSGSETQYF. The CDR3 DNA is TGCAGTGCTAGATCTTCTAGCGGGAGTGAGACCCAGTACTTC.

V is TRBV20-1 and J is TRBJ1-1; TRBD1 matches 7 bases. The CDR3 length is 14 residues. V was clipped by 1 base and J by 0 bases; unmatched bases: 2. Germline V gene data show CDR1 as DFQATT and CDR2 as SNEGSKA (reference sequence). CDR3 sequence reads: CSARAQGMNTEAFF. The CDR3 DNA sequence: TGCAGTGCTAGAGCACAGGGGATGAACACTGAAGCTTTCTTT.

This clonotype was seen at least ten times. This rearrangement joins TRBV20-1 to TRBJ2-1, with 11 bases matching TRBD2. The CDR3 is 19 residues long. Germline CDR1 and CDR2: DFQATT and SNEGSKA (reference sequence). V was pared by 1 base and J by 4 bases, with 15 bases of the junction left unmatched. CDR3 loop: CSARVPRGSGRAWYNEQFF. CDR3 in DNA: TGCAGTGCTAGAGTTCCAAGGGGTAGCGGGAGGGCCTGGTACAATGAGCAGTTCTTC.

This clonotype has only a few counts. This chain uses TRBV16 with TRBJ2-3; no definite D call. The V gene lost 4 bases and the J gene lost 6 bases, with 14 bases spanning the gap. CDR1 is KGHSY, CDR2 FQNENV, per germline. This CDR3 has 14 amino acids. The CDR3 region has the DNA TGTGCCAGCAGCCCGGGCAGGCCCCCGGATACGCAGTATTTT. As protein: CASSPGRPPDTQYF.

This clonotype was found many times. The CDR3 DNA is TGTGCCACCAGCAGAGCGCCCGCCGAGGAAGCCTACGAGCAGTACTTC. This sequence encodes CATSRAPAEEAYEQYF. The chain joins TRBV15 to TRBJ2-7; D not resolved. V was pared by 1 base and J by 2 bases, with 15 bases between. Germline values: CDR1 LNHNV, CDR2 YYDKDF (reference sequence). CDR3 length: 16 residues.

The gene calls are TRBV3-1 and TRBJ1-1; D gene uncertain. Germline-derived CDR1 and CDR2 are LGHDT and YNNKEL (reference sequence). The V end was cut by 1 base, the J end by 7 bases, with 10 bases between. CDR3 length: 13 residues. In DNA, the CDR3 is TGTGCCAGCAGCCAAGTTATTGGGAATGAAGCTTTCTTT. As protein: CASSQVIGNEAFF. Full variable domain (missing parts from reference TRBV3-1 and TRBJ1-1): DTAVSQTPKYLVTQMGNDKSIKCEQNLGHDTMYWYKQDSKKFLKIMFSYNNKELIINETVPNRFSPKSPDKAHLNLHINSLELGDSAVYFCASSQVIGNEAFFGQGTRLTVV.